One and the same sample provided the 27 T cell receptor beta chains below, sequenced in a study of blood T cell repertoires in COVID-19. TCRdb keeps only in-frame clones here, not all; method: immunoSEQ multiplex PCR. The table has almost 50,000 clones, 65% to 80% seen once. Sequenced sample: peripheral blood. Receptors were obtained from a man aged 70-80 years with acute or convalescent COVID-19.

The chain has TRBV3-1 (or the pseudogene TRBV3-2) and TRBJ1-1; D may be TRBD1 (5 bases). V lost 3 bases and J lost 1, with 6 bases in between. This CDR3 has 13 amino acids. Germline-derived CDR1 and CDR2 are LGHDT and YNNKEL (reference sequence). The CDR3 here is CASSHTGNTEAFF. The CDR3, as DNA: TGTGCCAGCAGCCACACAGGGAACACTGAAGCTTTCTTT.

This clone was seen once. The chain combines TRBV4-3 with TRBJ1-5; TRBD1 agrees at 11 bases. The CDR3 covers 18 residues. V lost 0 bases to trimming and J lost 3 bases; unmatched junction nucleotides: 7. Germline CDR1 reads LGHNA; CDR2 reads YSLEER. The CDR3 spells CASSQEFGTGGFNQPQHF. CDR3 sequence (DNA): TGCGCCAGCAGCCAAGAGTTCGGGACAGGGGGTTTCAATCAGCCCCAGCATTTT.

This clone was recorded once. V gene TRBV7-2 combines with J gene TRBJ2-4; 8 positions match TRBD1. With V trimmed by 0 bases and J by 11 bases, 9 bases remained unmatched. Germline CDR1 is SGHTA and CDR2 is FQGNSA. CDR3 length equals 15 residues. The chain's CDR3 is CASSLAGTGLGVQYF. For the CDR3, the DNA is TGTGCCAGCAGCTTAGCTGGGACAGGTCTCGGTGTTCAGTACTTC.

Written as DNA, the CDR3 is TGTGCCAGCTCAGCCCGGGACAGAAATAATTCACCCCTCCACTTT. Its protein product is CASSARDRNNSPLHF. The chain couples TRBV18 to TRBJ1-6, with TRBD1 matching over 7 bases. The CDR3 loop spans 15 amino acids. Germline trimming cut 5 bases from V and 5 bases from J; bases unmatched to any gene: 6. Germline-derived CDR1 and CDR2 are KGHSH and LQKENI.

The chain uses TRBV5-6 and TRBJ2-6; D is unclear. Germline CDR1 reads SGHDT; CDR2 reads YYEEEE. Trimming removed 7 bases at V and 1 base at J, with 6 bases between. The length of the CDR3 is 13 residues. In DNA form, the CDR3 reads TGTGCCAGCTTGAGATCTGGGGCCAACGTCCTGACTTTC. It is translated as CASLRSGANVLTF.

The rearrangement links TRBV6-2 or TRBV6-3 to TRBJ2-5; D is undetermined. This CDR3 spans 15 amino acids. Germline CDR1 MNHEY, CDR2 SVGEGT. Deletions cut 2 bases from V and 1 base from J, with 11 bases between. CDR3 bases: TGTGCCAGCAGTTACACTTTGGGCAGCCAAGAGACCCAGTACTTC. The encoded protein is CASSYTLGSQETQYF.

This clone was seen more than once but under ten times. The V call is TRBV5-1, the J call TRBJ1-2, with 10 bases fitting TRBD1. There are 14 residues in the CDR3. J gave up 7 bases and V 4 bases, and 7 bases lay outside the gene matches. Germline values: CDR1 SGHRS, CDR2 YFSETQ. The CDR3 DNA follows: TGCGCCAGCAGCGCCGACAGGGGGCGAAGTGGCTACACCTTC. It codes for CASSADRGRSGYTF. Full variable domain (missing parts from reference TRBV5-1 and TRBJ1-2): KAGVTQTPRYLIKTRGQQVTLSCSPISGHRSVSWYQQTPGQGLQFLFEYFSETQRNKGNFPGRFSGRQFSNSRSEMNVSTLELGDSALYLCASSADRGRSGYTFGSGTRLTVV.

J is TRBJ2-1 and V is TRBV7-3; tentative D call: TRBD1 (5 bases). The CDR3 sequence is 13 residues long. Germline V gene lookup returns CDR1 SGHTA and CDR2 FQGTGA. With 2 bases removed from V and 7 bases from J, the gap between germline ends came to 9 bases. The DNA for the CDR3 is TGTGCCAGCAGCTTAGCAGGGCGGAATGAGCAGTTCTTC. As protein: CASSLAGRNEQFF.

The chain carries TRBV19 and TRBJ1-2, with a possible D match to TRBD1 (6 bases). Trimming removed 4 bases from V and 4 bases from J, with 13 bases in between. This CDR3 is built from 14 residues. CDR1 and CDR2 from the germline V gene are LNHDA and SQIVND (reference sequence). The CDR3 DNA sequence: TGTGCCAGTAGTACCTTCGGACAGAGCTATGGCTACACCTTC. This gives the protein CASSTFGQSYGYTF.

This rearrangement joins TRBV7-3 to TRBJ2-3; tentative D call: TRBD1 (5 bases). The length of the CDR3 is 14 residues. V shed 5 bases and J shed 5 bases, with 14 bases lying between them. Germline V gene sequence: CDR1 SGHTA, CDR2 FQGTGA. The CDR3 bases are TGTGCCAGCAGCCCCCAAGGGGCTGAAGATACGCAGTATTTT. This encodes CASSPQGAEDTQYF.

J is TRBJ1-5 and V is TRBV5-1; possible D gene TRBD1, 6 bases. CDR3 length: 15 amino acids. Germline lookup yields CDR1 SGHRS and CDR2 YFSETQ. V lost 0 bases to trimming and J lost 9 bases, with 16 bases between them. In nucleotides, the CDR3 is TGCGCCAGCAGCTTGGGGGCAGGGGCCGGTGGGCCCCAGCATTTT. The encoded protein is CASSLGAGAGGPQHF.

The DNA of the CDR3 is TGTGCCAGCAGGTCGACAGGGCGGTGGACCCAGTACTTC. This sequence encodes CASRSTGRWTQYF. The chain links TRBV7-2 to TRBJ2-5; 7 nucleotides line up with TRBD1. Germline V gene data show CDR1 as SGHTA and CDR2 as FQGNSA. V shed 6 bases, J shed 7 bases, and the junction held 8 bases outside the gene matches. The CDR3 is 13 amino acids.

The chain uses TRBV11-2 and TRBJ2-5; 15 bases fit TRBD2. V shed 7 bases and J 0 bases; nucleotides not matched to a gene: 6. The germline V gene encodes CDR1 SGHAT and CDR2 FQNNGV. CDR3 length equals 17 residues. CDR3 amino acids: CASTKGLAGGYQETQYF. The CDR3 DNA reads as TGTGCCAGCACCAAGGGACTAGCGGGGGGCTACCAAGAGACCCAGTACTTC. Based on the CDR3 plus reference TRBV11-2 and TRBJ2-5, the full variable domain is EAGVAQSPRYKIIEKRQSVAFWCNPISGHATLYWYQQILGQGPKLLIQFQNNGVVDDSQLPKDRFSAERLKGVDSTLKIQPAKLEDSAVYLCASTKGLAGGYQETQYFGPGTRLLVL.

The J gene is TRBJ2-1, the V gene TRBV4-2; 7 bases agree with TRBD2. V was clipped by 0 bases and J by 5 bases; unmatched bases: 7. Germline V CDR1 and CDR2: LGHNA, YNFKEQ. CDR3 size: 16 residues. The CDR3 sequence is CASSQDYLAEDNEQFF. Written as DNA, the CDR3 is TGTGCCAGCAGCCAAGATTACCTAGCGGAGGACAATGAGCAGTTCTTC.

The rearrangement uses TRBV2 and TRBJ1-2; 10 bases line up with TRBD1. Germline V CDR1 and CDR2: SNHLY, FYNNEI. Trimming cost V 4 bases and J 8 bases; bases outside gene matches: 7. The CDR3 extends over 14 amino acids. The DNA for the CDR3 is TGTGCCAGCAGTGCAGACAGGGGGCAAGTAGGCTACACCTTC. Its protein product is CASSADRGQVGYTF.

In this sample, this clone turned up many times. The same CDR3 can be traced to other DNA sequences in this sample. This chain uses TRBV11-3 with TRBJ1-1, with D hard to call. The CDR3 runs 13 residues. V gave up 3 bases and J gave up 1 base, with 6 bases separating them. In germline, CDR1 is SGHNT, CDR2 YENEEA. CDR3 protein: CASSLTGNTEAFF. CDR3 nucleotide sequence: TGTGCCAGCAGCTTGACGGGGAACACTGAAGCTTTCTTT.

Only one count was recorded for this clone. This chain links TRBV24-1 with TRBJ2-1, with 11 positions matching TRBD2. Unmatched junction bases numbered 2, after V lost 7 bases and J lost 4 bases. CDR1 KGHDR and CDR2 SFDVKD come from the germline V gene. This CDR3 spans 14 amino acids. The CDR3 sequence: CATRRTSGYNEQFF. For the CDR3, the DNA is TGTGCCACCAGGCGGACTAGCGGGTACAATGAGCAGTTCTTC.

This clone has just a few counts. This sequence joins TRBV27 and TRBJ2-7; D perhaps matches TRBD1 (7 bases). Trimming shortened V by 8 bases and J by 3 bases, and 23 bases separated the two germline ends. Germline assignment: CDR1 MNHEY and CDR2 SMNVEV (reference sequence). This CDR3 spans 16 amino acids. The CDR3 is CASSPAGGREVYEQYF. CDR3 sequence (DNA): TGTGCCAGCTCCCCGGCAGGGGGGCGGGAAGTCTACGAGCAGTACTTC.

This chain uses TRBV7-2 with TRBJ2-2, with D possibly TRBD2 on 6 matching bases. Germline lookup yields CDR1 SGHTA and CDR2 FQGNSA. The CDR3 runs to 14 residues. V was trimmed by 5 bases and J by 6 bases, leaving 13 bases between them. Here the CDR3 DNA reads TGTGCCAGCAGCCTACGACTAGGGGCCGGGGAGCTGTTTTTT. Its protein is CASSLRLGAGELFF.

This clone has a handful of counts. This chain connects TRBV30 to TRBJ1-4; D is ambiguous. In germline, CDR1 is GTSNPN, CDR2 SVGIG (reference sequence). With 1 base removed from V and 5 bases from J, the gap between germline ends came to 8 bases. This CDR3 has 13 amino acids. For the CDR3, the DNA is TGTGCCTGGAGTGCCGGGGAGAATGAAAAACTGTTTTTT. It specifies CAWSAGENEKLFF. Complete variable domain (other parts from reference TRBV30 and TRBJ1-4): SQTIHQWPATLVQPVGSPLSLECTVEGTSNPNLYWYRQAAGRGLQLLFYSVGIGQISSEVPQNLSASRPQDRQFILSSKKLLLSDSGFYLCAWSAGENEKLFFGSGTQLSVL.

The genes are TRBV6-4 and TRBJ1-6; D ambiguous. The V end lost 6 bases, the J end lost 7 bases, and 19 bases lay between the germline ends. This CDR3 spans 16 amino acids. Germline loops: CDR1 MRHNA, CDR2 SNTAGT. CDR3 bases: TGTGCCAGCAGAAAGACGGGTGGCAGAGGAAATTCACCCCTCCACTTT. Its protein is CASRKTGGRGNSPLHF.

The chain combines TRBV19 with TRBJ1-1, with 8 bases identical to TRBD1. Germline V lookup: CDR1 LNHDA, CDR2 SQIVND (reference sequence). V gave up 9 bases and J gave up 7 bases; unmatched junction bases: 16. The CDR3 is 15 amino acids. Written as DNA, the CDR3 is TGTGCCAGCCACTATGGGGCAGGGGGCTTGGGTGAAGCTTTCTTT. Its protein is CASHYGAGGLGEAFF.

J is TRBJ2-7 and V is TRBV15; 7 bases are shared with TRBD2. Germline CDR1 LNHNV, CDR2 YYDKDF (reference sequence). CDR3 length equals 17 residues. Trimming cost V 0 bases and J 1 base; bases outside gene matches: 9. CDR3 protein: CATSRESGTTFSYEQYF. As DNA, the CDR3 is TGTGCCACCAGCAGAGAGAGTGGGACTACGTTTTCCTACGAGCAGTACTTC.

This clone showed up just a few times. This chain uses TRBV6-6 with TRBJ2-3; 10 nucleotides align to TRBD1. The V gene end was trimmed by 5 bases and the J gene end by 2 bases; junction bases not matched to a gene: 4. The CDR3 runs 15 residues. CDR1 MNHNY and CDR2 SVGAGI come from the germline V gene (reference sequence). Here the CDR3 reads CASSPGTGDTDTQYF. The CDR3 DNA reads as TGTGCCAGCAGTCCCGGGACAGGGGACACAGATACGCAGTATTTT.

The genes are TRBV5-1 and TRBJ2-2; TRBD2 agrees at 10 bases. V was clipped by 0 bases and J by 5 bases; unmatched bases: 1. Germline CDR1 and CDR2: SGHRS and YFSETQ. This CDR3 comprises 15 residues. The CDR3 DNA reads as TGCGCCAGCAGCTTGGGGACTAGCGGAACCGGGGAGCTGTTTTTT. This encodes CASSLGTSGTGELFF.

The rearrangement joins TRBV7-8 to TRBJ2-2, with TRBD2 matching over 7 bases. The CDR3 has 16 amino acids. CDR1 is SGHVS, CDR2 FQNEAQ, per germline. The trim removed 5 bases at V and 4 bases at J, leaving 10 bases unmatched. CDR3 in DNA: TGTGCCAGCAGCCGAGGGGTAGCGGGCGGCACCGGGGAGCTGTTTTTT. Its translation: CASSRGVAGGTGELFF.

The rearrangement links TRBV12-3 or TRBV12-4 to TRBJ1-2, with TRBD1 matching over 8 bases. Unmatched junction bases numbered 2, after V lost 3 bases and J lost 5 bases. The CDR3 totals 13 residues. CDR3 protein: CASSLQGAYGYTF. In nucleotides, the CDR3 is TGTGCCAGCAGTTTGCAGGGGGCGTATGGCTACACCTTC.